This entry lists 21 T cell receptor beta chains sequenced from one sample in a study of beta chain features in type 1 diabetes. Their specific antigens are unknown. cDNA synthesis used the whole RNA isolate, giving expressed TCRB sequences. TCRdb keeps only in-frame clones here, not all; method: immunoSEQ multiplex PCR. The table lists approximately 730,000 clones, around 15% of them singletons. Findings of the study overall: Moderate yet significant TCRB CDR3 shortening was seen in Type 1 diabetes patients in all four CD4+ subsets.

The sample comprised naive CD4+ T cells from blood. These receptors all stem from a man aged 18 to 35 with type 1 diabetes.

V is TRBV7-3 and J is TRBJ2-1; D is ambiguous. The CDR3 sequence is 12 residues long. Looked up from germline, CDR1 is SGHTA and CDR2 is FQGTGA. V was trimmed by 0 bases and J by 7 bases, leaving 4 bases between them. The CDR3 nucleotides read TGTGCCAGCAGCTTAACGCATAATGAGCAGTTCTTC. Protein product: CASSLTHNEQFF.

J is TRBJ1-1 and V is TRBV6-6, with D tentatively TRBD1 (5 bases). Looked up from germline, CDR1 is MNHNY and CDR2 is SVGAGI (reference sequence). The V end was cut by 6 bases, the J end by 1 base, with 9 bases between. This CDR3 contains 13 residues. The DNA for the CDR3 is TGTGCCAGCAGCCCCGGACAGAACACTGAAGCTTTCTTT. It is translated as CASSPGQNTEAFF.

This clone was counted only a few times. CDR3 protein: CASSLWDLNTEAFF. The CDR3 nucleotides are TGTGCCAGCAGCCTGTGGGACTTGAACACTGAAGCTTTCTTT. V usage is TRBV11-2 and J usage is TRBJ1-1, with TRBD1 as a possible D gene (5 bases). The CDR3 has 14 amino acids. Trimming shortened V by 5 bases and J by 0 bases, and 10 bases separated the two germline ends. Germline loops: CDR1 SGHAT, CDR2 FQNNGV.

On this clone: The sample holds other DNA sequences that translate to the same CDR3. V usage is TRBV9 and J usage is TRBJ2-5; 8 bases align to TRBD1. The CDR3 is 14 residues long. The germline V gene encodes CDR1 SGDLS and CDR2 YYNGEE. J was trimmed by 5 bases and V by 4 bases; bases with no gene match: 7. CDR3: CASSPRTGLETQYF. CDR3 nucleotides: TGTGCCAGCAGCCCAAGGACAGGGTTGGAGACCCAGTACTTC. The complete variable domain, with remaining parts taken from reference TRBV9 and TRBJ2-5, reads DSGVTQTPKHLITATGQRVTLRCSPRSGDLSVYWYQQSLDQGLQFLIQYYNGEERAKGNILERFSAQQFPDLHSELNLSSLELGDSALYFCASSPRTGLETQYFGPGTRLLVL.

This clone was picked up a small number of times. The rearrangement joins TRBV11-2 to TRBJ2-5; TRBD1 might be the D (6 bases). V lost 2 bases and J lost 2, with 12 bases in between. Germline V gene data show CDR1 as SGHAT and CDR2 as FQNNGV. The CDR3 extends over 15 amino acids. CDR3 region: CASSLWGTKQETQYF. DNA for the CDR3: TGTGCCAGCAGCTTATGGGGGACAAAGCAAGAGACCCAGTACTTC.

This clone was counted between two and nine times. The chain employs TRBV7-9 and TRBJ1-3; D remains unclear. The germline V gene has CDR1 SEHNR and CDR2 FQNEAQ (reference sequence). This CDR3 has 16 residues. Trimming shortened V by 5 bases and J by 0 bases, and 14 bases separated the two germline ends. CDR3 bases: TGTGCCAGCAGCCCTAGAATCCTAAGCTCTGGAAACACCATATATTTT. This translates into CASSPRILSSGNTIYF.

Regarding this clone: Additional DNA sequences in this sample encode the identical CDR3. The rearrangement links TRBV5-1 to TRBJ1-3; D remains unclear. CDR1 SGHRS and CDR2 YFSETQ come from the germline V gene. This CDR3 has 12 residues. V was cut by 0 bases and J by 4 bases, with 2 bases left in between. CDR3 sequence reads: CASSLEGNTIYF. The CDR3 DNA follows: TGCGCCAGCAGCTTGGAGGGAAACACCATATATTTT.

Only a few counts were recorded for this clone. V usage is TRBV13 and J usage is TRBJ1-1; 7 positions agree with TRBD1. Germline CDR1 reads PRHDT; CDR2 reads FYEKMQ (reference sequence). CDR3 length: 16 amino acids. V lost 5 bases, J lost 4 bases, and 13 bases stayed unmatched. The CDR3 DNA reads as TGTGCCAGCAGCCGACCGGCGGGACAGTTGATCACTGAAGCTTTCTTT. Translating gives CASSRPAGQLITEAFF. The variable domain in full, completed from reference TRBV13 and TRBJ1-1, reads AAGVIQSPRHLIKEKRETATLKCYPIPRHDTVYWYQQGPGQDPQFLISFYEKMQSDKGSIPDRFSAQQFSDYHSELNMSSLELGDSALYFCASSRPAGQLITEAFFGQGTRLTVV.

The chain links TRBV10-3 to TRBJ1-1, with D uncertain. Trimming took off 10 bases at V and 5 bases at J, with 17 bases between the two ends. The CDR3 has 13 amino acids. CDR1 and CDR2 from the germline V gene are ENHRY and SYGVKD. The CDR3 DNA is TGTGCCACCCGAGGCGGGGATTTAACTGAAGCTTTCTTT. Protein product: CATRGGDLTEAFF.

The DNA for the CDR3 is TGTGCCAGCAGTCAGCAGGGCCTCCCCTACAATGAGCAGTTCTTC. Translating gives CASSQQGLPYNEQFF. This rearrangement joins TRBV6-5 to TRBJ2-1, with D tentatively TRBD1 (5 bases). There are 15 residues in the CDR3. Per the germline V gene, CDR1 is MNHEY and CDR2 is SVGAGI. The germline V and J ends were trimmed by 5 bases and 2 bases, with 13 bases remaining between them.

This clone was found once. This sequence joins TRBV27 and TRBJ1-4, with 7 bases matching TRBD1. Germline CDR1 reads MNHEY; CDR2 reads SMNVEV (reference sequence). The V gene end was trimmed by 5 bases and the J gene end by 6 bases; junction bases not matched to a gene: 9. The CDR3 runs 15 residues. CDR3 DNA: TGTGCCAGCAGTCCTACGGGACAGCTATATGAAAAACTGTTTTTT. It is translated as CASSPTGQLYEKLFF.

This clone has just a few counts. The chain carries TRBV10-3 and TRBJ1-2, with D tentatively TRBD1 (6 bases). Germline CDR1 ENHRY, CDR2 SYGVKD. V lost 0 bases and J 8 bases, leaving 16 bases between the germline ends. The CDR3 is 15 amino acids. CDR3 in DNA: TGTGCCATCAGTGAGTCTGGACAGCAATCCTCGGGCTACACCTTC. Translating gives CAISESGQQSSGYTF.

This clone was observed a handful of times. This chain links TRBV7-6 with TRBJ2-7; the match to TRBD1 covers 7 bases. After removal of 3 bases from V and 2 bases from J, the junction contained 4 bases not matched to a gene. Germline-derived CDR1 and CDR2 are SGHVS and FNYEAQ. CDR3 size: 14 residues. CDR3 DNA: TGTGCCAGCAGCTTCGAGACAGGGCCCTACGAGCAGTACTTC. Encoded protein: CASSFETGPYEQYF.

This chain joins TRBV27 and TRBJ1-2, with TRBD1 matching over 9 bases. V trimming: 3 bases; J trimming: 0 bases; junction bases outside the gene matches: 2. The CDR3 contains 15 residues. Germline lookup yields CDR1 MNHEY and CDR2 SMNVEV (reference sequence). CDR3 nucleotide sequence: TGTGCCAGCAGTTTCCGGACAGGGGCTAACTATGGCTACACCTTC. Translating it yields CASSFRTGANYGYTF.

The chain carries TRBV15 and TRBJ2-3; the D gene is possibly TRBD2 (5 bases). The V gene's germline CDR1 is LNHNV and CDR2 YYDKDF (reference sequence). This CDR3 contains 14 residues. V lost 1 base and J 4 bases, leaving 9 bases between the germline ends. CDR3 in DNA: TGTGCCACCAGCAGAGGAAACGGGGCAGATACGCAGTATTTT. Translating gives CATSRGNGADTQYF.

This chain connects TRBV19 to TRBJ2-1; 7 nucleotides line up with TRBD1. The CDR3 totals 13 residues. Unmatched junction bases numbered 5, after V lost 10 bases and J lost 2 bases. The germline V gene encodes CDR1 LNHDA and CDR2 SQIVND (reference sequence). CDR3 DNA sequence: TGTGCCACCACAGGGGTCCCCTACAATGAGCAGTTCTTC. Amino acids: CATTGVPYNEQFF.

The chain employs TRBV6-5 and TRBJ1-1, with a possible D match to TRBD1 (5 bases). CDR3 length: 13 amino acids. Germline CDR1 MNHEY, CDR2 SVGAGI. V shed 2 bases and J shed 4 bases, with 8 bases lying between them. The CDR3 reads CASSYPRGTEAFF. For the CDR3, the DNA is TGTGCCAGCAGTTACCCAAGGGGCACTGAAGCTTTCTTT.

The rearrangement uses TRBV7-6 and TRBJ1-1, with D possibly TRBD1 on 6 matching bases. Germline V gives CDR1 SGHVS, CDR2 FNYEAQ. The CDR3 has 16 amino acids. Trimming removed 5 bases from V and 0 bases from J, with 16 bases in between. The CDR3: CASSEYTGTVNTEAFF. The CDR3 nucleotides read TGTGCCAGCAGCGAATATACAGGGACGGTGAACACTGAAGCTTTCTTT.

The chain has TRBV6-1 and TRBJ1-1, with D possibly matching TRBD1 (6 bases). Between the trimmed V and J ends, which lost 5 bases and 4 bases, there was a span of 14 bases. CDR3 length: 14 amino acids. Germline V gene sequence: CDR1 MNHNS, CDR2 SASEGT. CDR3 sequence: CASSPTGRSTEAFF. CDR3 nucleotide sequence: TGTGCCAGCAGTCCTACAGGGAGGAGCACTGAAGCTTTCTTT.

The sample holds a few counts of this clone. The DNA for the CDR3 is TGTGCCAGCAGCTTGGGGCCCGAGGGCATGGGTGAAGCTTTCTTT. This codes for CASSLGPEGMGEAFF. The V and J genes are TRBV5-6 and TRBJ1-1, with D unresolved. V was cut by 0 bases and J by 7 bases, with 16 bases left in between. The CDR3 is 15 residues long. Germline lookup yields CDR1 SGHDT and CDR2 YYEEEE.

The sample holds a few counts of this clone. The V call is TRBV11-2, the J call TRBJ2-1; TRBD1 matches 7 bases. The germline CDR1 and CDR2 sequences are SGHAT and FQNNGV. The ends lost 5 bases at V and 9 bases at J; junction bases unmatched: 4. CDR3 size: 12 residues. CDR3 DNA sequence: TGTGCCAGCAGCCCAGGGGGAGCTGAGCAGTTCTTC. It specifies CASSPGGAEQFF.